This T cell receptor beta chain was retrieved from a study of post-analysis software for immune sequencing data. Across the whole study: Patients had relapsing-remitting, secondary progressive or progressive-relapsing multiple sclerosis; some lacked subtype.

The CDR3 runs to 16 residues. Unique molecular identifiers had been added to the TCR beta cDNA libraries. Some 540,000 cDNA molecules were obtained from around 0.96 to 9.9 million T cells. From the PCR reads, TCRdb called clonotypes with MiXCR, one entry per CDR3 protein. Of about 770,000 distinct CDR3 sequences listed, more than 45% are singletons. With regard to this clonotype: The antigen is undetermined.

General study findings and limits: Higher frequency in patients than in controls was seen for several TRBV segments, with TRBV5-6, TRBV5-1 and TRBV20-1 among them. For normalized Chao1 diversity, multiple sclerosis patients scored significantly lower than controls did. Those samples that were prepared in the same batch co-clustered strongly by F measure.

The receptor comes from a girl aged 10 to 17 with multiple sclerosis. The rearrangement joins TRBV21-1 to TRBJ1-2; TRBD1, the D gene given by the table, was not confirmed from the DNA. TRBV21-1 is annotated as a pseudogene. The sequenced material came from blood. The CDR3, as DNA: TGTGCCAGCAGCAAGCAACAGACAGGGGGCGGCTATGGCTACACCTTC. Translating gives CASSKQQTGGGYGYTF.